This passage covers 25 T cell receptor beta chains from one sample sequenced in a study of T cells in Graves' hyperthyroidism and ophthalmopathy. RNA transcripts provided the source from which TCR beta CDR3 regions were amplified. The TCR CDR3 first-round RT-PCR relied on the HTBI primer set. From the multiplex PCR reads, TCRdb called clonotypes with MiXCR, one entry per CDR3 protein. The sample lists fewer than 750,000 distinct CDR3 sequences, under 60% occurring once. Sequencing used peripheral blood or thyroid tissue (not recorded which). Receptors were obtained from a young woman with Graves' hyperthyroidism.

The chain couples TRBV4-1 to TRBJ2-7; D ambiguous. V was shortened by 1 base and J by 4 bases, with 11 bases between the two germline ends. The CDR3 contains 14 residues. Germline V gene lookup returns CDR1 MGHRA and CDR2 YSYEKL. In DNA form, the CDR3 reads TGCGCCAGCAGCCAAGTGCCGGGTATTTACGAGCAGTACTTC. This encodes CASSQVPGIYEQYF.

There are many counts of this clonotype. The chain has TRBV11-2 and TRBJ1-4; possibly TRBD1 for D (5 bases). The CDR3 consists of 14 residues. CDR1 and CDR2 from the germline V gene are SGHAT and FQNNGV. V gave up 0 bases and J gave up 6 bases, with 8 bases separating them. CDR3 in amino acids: CASSLDIQDEKLFF. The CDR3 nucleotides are TGTGCCAGCAGCTTAGATATACAGGATGAAAAACTGTTTTTT.

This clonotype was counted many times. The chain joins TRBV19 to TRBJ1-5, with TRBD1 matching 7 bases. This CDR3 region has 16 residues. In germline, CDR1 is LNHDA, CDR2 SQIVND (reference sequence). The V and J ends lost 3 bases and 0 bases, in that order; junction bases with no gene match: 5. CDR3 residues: CASSMLRGRSNQPQHF. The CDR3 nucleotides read TGTGCCAGTAGTATGTTGAGGGGGCGTAGCAATCAGCCCCAGCATTTT.

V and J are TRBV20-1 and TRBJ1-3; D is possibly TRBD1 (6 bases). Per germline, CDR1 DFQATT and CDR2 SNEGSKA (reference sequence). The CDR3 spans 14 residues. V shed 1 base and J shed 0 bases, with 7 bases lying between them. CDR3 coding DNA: TGCAGTGCTAGAGGGGGGGCCTCTGGAAACACCATATATTTT. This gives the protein CSARGGASGNTIYF.

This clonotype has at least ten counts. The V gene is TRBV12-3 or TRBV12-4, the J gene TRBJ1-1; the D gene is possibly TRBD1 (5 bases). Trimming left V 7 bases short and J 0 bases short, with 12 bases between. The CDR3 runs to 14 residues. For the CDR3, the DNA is TGTGCCAGCACCCTCCGGGACGTGAACACTGAAGCTTTCTTT. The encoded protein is CASTLRDVNTEAFF.

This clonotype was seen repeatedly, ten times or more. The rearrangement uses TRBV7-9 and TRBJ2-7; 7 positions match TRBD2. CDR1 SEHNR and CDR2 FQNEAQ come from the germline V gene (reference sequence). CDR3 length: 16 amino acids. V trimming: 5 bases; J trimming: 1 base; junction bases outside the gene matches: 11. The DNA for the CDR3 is TGTGCCAGCAGCCCCCGGGGCCCGGGAGGATCCTACGAGCAGTACTTC. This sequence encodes CASSPRGPGGSYEQYF.

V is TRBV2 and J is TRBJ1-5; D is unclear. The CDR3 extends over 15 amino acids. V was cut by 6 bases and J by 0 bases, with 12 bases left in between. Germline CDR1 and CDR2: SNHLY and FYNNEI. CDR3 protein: CASSSHVLSNQPQHF. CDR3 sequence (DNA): TGTGCCAGCAGCTCCCATGTCCTTAGCAATCAGCCCCAGCATTTT.

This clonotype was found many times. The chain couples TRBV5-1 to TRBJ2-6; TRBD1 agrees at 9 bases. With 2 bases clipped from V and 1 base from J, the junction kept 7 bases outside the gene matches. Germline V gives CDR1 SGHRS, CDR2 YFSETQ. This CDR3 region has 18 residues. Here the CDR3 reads CASSFSGTGMSGANVLTF. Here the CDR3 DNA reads TGCGCCAGCAGCTTCTCCGGGACAGGGATGTCTGGGGCCAACGTCCTGACTTTC.

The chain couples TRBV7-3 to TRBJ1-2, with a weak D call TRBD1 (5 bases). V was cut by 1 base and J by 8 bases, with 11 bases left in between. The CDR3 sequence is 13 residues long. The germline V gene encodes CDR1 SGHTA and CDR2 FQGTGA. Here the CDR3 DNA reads TGTGCCAGCAGCTTAAGCGGGAGGGGCGGCTACACCTTC. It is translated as CASSLSGRGGYTF.

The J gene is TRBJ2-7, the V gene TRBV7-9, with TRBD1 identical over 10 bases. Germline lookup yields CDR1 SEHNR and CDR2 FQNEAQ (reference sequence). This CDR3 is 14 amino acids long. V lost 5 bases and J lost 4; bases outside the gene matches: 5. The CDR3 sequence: CASSPSGQGYEQYF. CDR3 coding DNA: TGTGCCAGCAGCCCCTCGGGACAGGGGTACGAGCAGTACTTC.

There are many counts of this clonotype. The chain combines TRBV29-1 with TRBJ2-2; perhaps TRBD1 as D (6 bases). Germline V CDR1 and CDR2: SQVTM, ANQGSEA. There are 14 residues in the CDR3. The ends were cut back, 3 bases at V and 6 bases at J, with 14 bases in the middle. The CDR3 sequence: CSVEKQGRAGELFF. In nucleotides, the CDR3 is TGCAGCGTTGAGAAACAGGGTAGAGCCGGGGAGCTGTTTTTT.

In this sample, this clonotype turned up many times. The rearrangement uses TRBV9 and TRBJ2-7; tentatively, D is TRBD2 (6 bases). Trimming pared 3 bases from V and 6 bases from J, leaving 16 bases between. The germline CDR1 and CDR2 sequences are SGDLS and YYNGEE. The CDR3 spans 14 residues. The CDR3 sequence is CASSGGAGYSEQYF. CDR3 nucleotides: TGTGCCAGCAGCGGCGGGGCAGGGTACAGCGAGCAGTACTTC.

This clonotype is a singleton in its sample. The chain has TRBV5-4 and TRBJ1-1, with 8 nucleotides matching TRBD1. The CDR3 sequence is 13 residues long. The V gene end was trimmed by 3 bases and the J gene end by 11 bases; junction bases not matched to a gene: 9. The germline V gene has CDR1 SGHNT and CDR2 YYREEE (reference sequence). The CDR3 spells CASSSASTGDAFF. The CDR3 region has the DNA TGTGCCAGCAGCTCGGCATCGACAGGGGACGCTTTCTTT.

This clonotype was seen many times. The CDR3 bases are TGTGCCAGTGAGGAGGGACAGGGCCATGGCTACACCTTC. Residues: CASEEGQGHGYTF. This chain joins TRBV19 and TRBJ1-2, with 9 bases aligning to TRBD1. CDR3 length: 13 amino acids. V lost 8 bases and J lost 6; bases outside the gene matches: 7. Germline values: CDR1 LNHDA, CDR2 SQIVND (reference sequence).

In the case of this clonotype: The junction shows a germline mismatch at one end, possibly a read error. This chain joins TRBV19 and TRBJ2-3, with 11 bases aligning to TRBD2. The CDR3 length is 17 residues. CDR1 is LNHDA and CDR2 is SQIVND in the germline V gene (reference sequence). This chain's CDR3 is CASSIDPIAGGTDTQYF. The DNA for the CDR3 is TGCGCCAGTAGTATAGATCCCATAGCGGGAGGGACAGATACGCAGTATTTT.

This CDR3 is CATSSPTRFGDTQYF. CDR3 in DNA: TGTGCCACCAGCAGTCCTACTCGGTTCGGGGATACGCAGTATTTT. The V gene is TRBV15, the J gene TRBJ2-3; D unclear. V was shortened by 3 bases and J by 6 bases, with 16 bases between the two germline ends. Germline CDR1 reads LNHNV; CDR2 reads YYDKDF (reference sequence). The CDR3 totals 15 residues.

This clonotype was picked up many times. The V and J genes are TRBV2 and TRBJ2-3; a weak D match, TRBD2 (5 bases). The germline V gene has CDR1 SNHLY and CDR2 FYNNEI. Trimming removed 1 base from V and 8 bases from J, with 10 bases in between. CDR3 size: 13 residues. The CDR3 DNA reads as TGTGCCAGCAGTGAAGTGGGGAGAAGTACGCAGTATTTT. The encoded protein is CASSEVGRSTQYF.

The CDR3 DNA is TGTGCCAGCAGTTTAGGCCTGGTACCCGAGCAGTACTTC. Protein sequence: CASSLGLVPEQYF. The chain has TRBV12-3 or TRBV12-4 and TRBJ2-7; no definite D call. The CDR3 is 13 amino acids. V gave up 1 base and J gave up 6 bases, with 10 bases separating them.

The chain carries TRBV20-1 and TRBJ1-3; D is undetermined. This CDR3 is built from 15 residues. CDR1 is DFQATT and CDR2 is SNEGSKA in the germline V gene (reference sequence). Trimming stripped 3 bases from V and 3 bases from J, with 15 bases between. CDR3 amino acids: CSARIVDFYGNTIYF. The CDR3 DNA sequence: TGCAGTGCTAGGATCGTTGACTTCTATGGAAACACCATATATTTT.

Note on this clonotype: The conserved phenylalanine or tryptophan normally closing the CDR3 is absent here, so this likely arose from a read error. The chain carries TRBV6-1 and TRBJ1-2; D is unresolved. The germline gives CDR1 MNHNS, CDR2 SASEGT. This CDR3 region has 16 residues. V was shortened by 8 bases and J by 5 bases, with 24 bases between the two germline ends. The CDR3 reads CASGFDLIGVEYGYTL. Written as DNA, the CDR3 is TGTGCCAGCGGTTTTGACCTTATTGGGGTCGAGTATGGCTACACCCTC.

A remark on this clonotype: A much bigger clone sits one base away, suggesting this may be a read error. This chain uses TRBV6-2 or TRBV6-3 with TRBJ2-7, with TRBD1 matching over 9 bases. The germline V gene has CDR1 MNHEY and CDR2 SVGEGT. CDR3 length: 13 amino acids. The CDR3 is CAISYSTGGEQYF. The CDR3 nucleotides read TGTGCCATCAGTTACTCGACAGGGGGCGAGCAGTACTTC.

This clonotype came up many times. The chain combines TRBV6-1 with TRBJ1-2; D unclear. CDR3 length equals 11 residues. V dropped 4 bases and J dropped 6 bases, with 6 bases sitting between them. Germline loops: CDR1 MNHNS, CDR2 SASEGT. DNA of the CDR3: TGTGCCAGCAGTGCTCCGGATGGCTACACCTTC. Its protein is CASSAPDGYTF.

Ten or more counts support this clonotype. The CDR3 protein is CASSLGYQPQHF. CDR3 in DNA: TGTGCCAGCAGCCTCGGGTATCAGCCCCAGCATTTT. The chain carries TRBV2 and TRBJ1-5; D is uncertain. Germline V CDR1 and CDR2: SNHLY, FYNNEI. The CDR3 runs to 12 residues. V was shortened by 6 bases and J by 5 bases, with 8 bases between the two germline ends. Drawing the rest from reference TRBV2 and TRBJ1-5, the complete variable domain is EPEVTQTPSHQVTQMGQEVILRCVPISNHLYFYWYRQILGQKVEFLVSFYNNEISEKSEIFDDQFSVERPDGSNFTLKIRSTKLEDSAMYFCASSLGYQPQHFGDGTRLSIL.

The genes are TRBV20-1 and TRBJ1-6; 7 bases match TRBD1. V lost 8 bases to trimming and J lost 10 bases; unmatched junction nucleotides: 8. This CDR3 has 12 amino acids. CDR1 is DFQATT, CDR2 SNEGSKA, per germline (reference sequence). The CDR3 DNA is TGCAGTAGAACAGGGGAAAGGTCACCCCTCCACTTT. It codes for CSRTGERSPLHF.

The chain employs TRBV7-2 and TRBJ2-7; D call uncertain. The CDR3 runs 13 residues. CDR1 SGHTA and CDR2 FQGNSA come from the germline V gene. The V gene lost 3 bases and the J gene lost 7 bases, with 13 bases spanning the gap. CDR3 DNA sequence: TGTGCCAGCAGCTTCCGATTTACGGATGAGCAGTACTTC. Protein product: CASSFRFTDEQYF. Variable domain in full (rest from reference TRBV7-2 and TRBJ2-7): GAGVSQSPSNKVTEKGKDVELRCDPISGHTALYWYRQSLGQGLEFLIYFQGNSAPDKSGLPSDRFSAERTGGSVSTLTIQRTQQEDSAVYLCASSFRFTDEQYFGPGTRLTVT.